This T cell receptor (beta chain) is from a study of control samples from healthy donors and cancer patients (dated by TCRdb to 2019 to 2021). As for this clone: What this receptor recognizes is not known. Per-base qualities were not stored, and no clone one base away is much larger.

The germline V gene (reference sequence) sets CDR1 to LNHDA and CDR2 to SQIVND. The CDR3 goes from the cysteine to the phenylalanine over 12 residues. The CDR3 DNA has 36 bases and is translated from base 1. V was cut back by 4 bases and J by 4 bases, leaving a gap of 5 bases between them. The library was built by means of the immunoSEQ multiplex PCR assay. Sourced from immuneACCESS, this table was stored by TCRdb with only in-frame sequences that have V and J called. A share of the clones is absent; for the studies checked, an unresolved V gene accounts for under half, and the remainder has no known explanation. Present in this sample are roughly 130,000 clones, about 93% of which were seen just once. Clones ranked in the top ten supply 2% to 2.5% of the sample.

Input material: blood. The TCR was taken from a man younger than 35 in good health. Recombination connected TRBV19 to TRBJ1-5, with the identity of the D gene unclear. The CDR3 protein: CASSKINQPQHF. Read as DNA, the sequence is TGTGCCAGTAGTAAAATTAATCAGCCCCAGCATTTT.